This T cell receptor beta chain was recorded in a study of cytomegalovirus exposure and HLA in healthy donors. General study points: Testing in vitro showed three CMV-associated chains specific for CMV antigens. Associated with cytomegalovirus, according to the listing, were fewer than 200 TCR beta chains. Previous analysis showed most TCR beta V segments were productive about 87% or about 30% of the time.

With regard to this clone: Its antigen is unknown.

Both 60 Vbeta primers and 13 Jbeta primers went into the PCR. Clones were sequenced by immunoSEQ multiplex PCR, and TCRdb holds only the in-frame ones, with some missing. The sample yields under 140,000 clones, less than 85% seen once. The TCR originated in a man under 40 in good health and CMV-seropositive. The sequenced sample was PBMCs.

The CDR3 region is CASTEGGDDYGYTF. The CDR3 DNA follows: TGTGCCAGCACCGAAGGGGGGGATGACTATGGCTACACCTTC. The chain links TRBV28 to TRBJ1-2, with D tentatively TRBD1 (6 bases). This CDR3 region has 14 residues. The V gene's germline CDR1 is MDHEN and CDR2 SYDVKM. Trimming removed 7 bases at V and 3 bases at J, with 15 bases between.